This TCR beta chain derives from a study of control samples from healthy donors and cancer patients. Germline V lookup: CDR1 LGHNA, CDR2 YNFKEQ. V lost 0 bases to trimming and J lost 7 bases, with 13 bases between them. The CDR3 has 16 amino acids. Assay: immunoSEQ multiplex PCR; the TCRdb copy retains only in-frame clones and omits some. Here the sample spans approximately 100,000 clones, roughly 89% being singletons. This clone was detected only a few times. Input material: blood. The rearrangement links TRBV4-2 to TRBJ1-6, with D tentatively TRBD1 (6 bases). The sequence came from a man aged 30 to 39 in good health. The CDR3 spells CASSQEASQGNSPLHF. Written as DNA, the CDR3 is TGTGCCAGCAGCCAAGAGGCCAGCCAGGGGAATTCACCCCTCCACTTT.